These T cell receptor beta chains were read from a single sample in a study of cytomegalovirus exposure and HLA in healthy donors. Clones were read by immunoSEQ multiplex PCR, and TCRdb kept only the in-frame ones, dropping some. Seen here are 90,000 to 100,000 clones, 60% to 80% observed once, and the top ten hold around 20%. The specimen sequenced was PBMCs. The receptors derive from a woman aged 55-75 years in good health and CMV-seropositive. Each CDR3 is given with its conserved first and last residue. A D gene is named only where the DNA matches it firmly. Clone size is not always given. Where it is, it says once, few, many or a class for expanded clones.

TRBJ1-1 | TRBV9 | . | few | CASSVTTGGTEAFF | TGTGCCAGCAGCGTGACAACAGGTGGCACTGAAGCTTTCTTT
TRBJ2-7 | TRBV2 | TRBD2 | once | CASRGRTSGRLREQYF | TGTGCCAGCAGGGGCCGGACTAGCGGGAGACTAAGAGAGCAGTACTTC
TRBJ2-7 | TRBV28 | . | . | CASSDNPGSDEQYF | TGTGCCAGCAGTGACAATCCGGGGAGCGACGAGCAGTACTTC
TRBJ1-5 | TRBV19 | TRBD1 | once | CASSQTGLSNQPQHF | TGTGCCAGTAGTCAGACAGGGTTGAGCAATCAGCCCCAGCATTTT
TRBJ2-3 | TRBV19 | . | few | CASSIGTVTDTQYF | TGTGCCAGTAGTATAGGGACAGTCACAGATACGCAGTATTTT
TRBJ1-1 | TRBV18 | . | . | CASSRPGFWAFF | TGTGCCAGCTCTCGACCGGGTTTTTGGGCTTTCTTT
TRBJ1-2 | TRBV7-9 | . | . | CASSSDRRADYGYTF | TGTGCCAGCAGCTCCGACAGGAGAGCGGACTATGGCTACACCTTC
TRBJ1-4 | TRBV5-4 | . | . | CASSFGGSGEKLFF | TGTGCCAGCAGCTTTGGGGGGTCTGGTGAAAAACTGTTTTTT
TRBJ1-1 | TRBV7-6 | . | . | CASSPQQGPYAEAFF | TGTGCCAGCAGCCCCCAACAGGGCCCTTACGCTGAAGCTTTCTTT
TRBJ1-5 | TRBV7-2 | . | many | CASSLAPGYSNQPQHF | TGTGCCAGCAGCTTAGCCCCAGGGTATAGCAATCAGCCCCAGCATTTT
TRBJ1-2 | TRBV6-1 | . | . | CASMKGSVGAYGYTF | TGTGCCAGCATGAAGGGGTCGGTAGGGGCCTATGGCTACACCTTC
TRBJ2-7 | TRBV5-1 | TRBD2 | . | CASSLSGRAEQYF | TGCGCCAGCAGCTTGAGCGGGAGAGCCGAGCAGTACTTC
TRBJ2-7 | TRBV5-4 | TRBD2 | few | CASSSAGAYEQYF | TGTGCCAGCAGCTCAGCGGGAGCCTACGAGCAGTACTTC
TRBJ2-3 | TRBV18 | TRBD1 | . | CASLGQGEDTQYF | TGTGCCAGCTTAGGACAGGGAGAAGATACGCAGTATTTT
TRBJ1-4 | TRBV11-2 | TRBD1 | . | CASSYSWTGANEKLFF | TGTGCCAGCAGCTATTCCTGGACAGGCGCTAATGAAAAACTGTTTTTT
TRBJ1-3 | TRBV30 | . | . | CAWSRIQGSTGNTIYF | TGTGCCTGGAGTCGAATCCAGGGGTCGACTGGAAACACCATATATTTT
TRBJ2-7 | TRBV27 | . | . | CASSLSGGEQYF | TGTGCCAGCAGTTTGAGCGGAGGAGAGCAGTACTTC
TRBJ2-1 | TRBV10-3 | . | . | CAIEGSSYNEQFF | TGTGCCATCGAGGGTAGTTCCTACAATGAGCAGTTCTTC
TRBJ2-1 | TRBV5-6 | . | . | CASSWALGGGDNEQFF | TGTGCCAGCAGCTGGGCCCTAGGAGGGGGGGACAATGAGCAGTTCTTC
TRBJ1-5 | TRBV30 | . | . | CAWREQAGQPQHF | TGTGCCTGGAGGGAACAGGCCGGTCAGCCCCAGCATTTT
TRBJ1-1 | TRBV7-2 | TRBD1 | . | CASRLGQMNTEAFF | TGTGCCAGCAGGTTGGGACAGATGAACACTGAAGCTTTCTTT
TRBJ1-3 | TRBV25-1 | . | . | CASTGGTGNTIYF | TGTGCCAGCACTGGGGGGACTGGAAACACCATATATTTT
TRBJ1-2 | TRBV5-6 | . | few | CASRNTGNYGYTF | TGTGCCAGCAGAAACACAGGAAACTATGGCTACACCTTC
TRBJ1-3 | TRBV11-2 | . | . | CASSPPRGSSGNTIYF | TGTGCCAGCAGCCCCCCCCGAGGGAGCTCTGGAAACACCATATATTTT
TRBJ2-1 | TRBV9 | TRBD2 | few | CASSPHGGSRNEQFF | TGTGCCAGCAGCCCCCACGGCGGGAGTAGGAATGAGCAGTTCTTC
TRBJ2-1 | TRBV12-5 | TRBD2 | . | CASGWGGSSYNEQFF | TGTGCTAGTGGTTGGGGCGGGAGCTCCTACAATGAGCAGTTCTTC
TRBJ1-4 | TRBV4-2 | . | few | CASTPIGGTNEKLFF | TGTGCCAGCACCCCGATCGGGGGAACTAATGAAAAACTGTTTTTT
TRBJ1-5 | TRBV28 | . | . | CASSFSDNQPQHF | TGTGCCAGCAGTTTTTCGGACAACCAGCCCCAGCATTTT
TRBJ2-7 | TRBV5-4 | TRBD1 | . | CASSPGTVRGEQYF | TGTGCCAGCAGCCCCGGGACAGTTCGAGGCGAGCAGTACTTC
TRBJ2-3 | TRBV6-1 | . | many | CASSELEGSTDTQYF | TGTGCCAGCAGTGAACTGGAGGGAAGCACAGATACGCAGTATTTT
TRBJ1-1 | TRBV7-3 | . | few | CASSLSAGNTEAFF | TGTGCCAGCAGCTTAAGCGCGGGGAACACTGAAGCTTTCTTT
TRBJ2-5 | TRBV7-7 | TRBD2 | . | CASSPPGGRDQYF | TGTGCTAGCAGCCCCCCGGGGGGAAGGGACCAGTACTTC
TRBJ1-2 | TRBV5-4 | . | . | CASSLAGGRDGYTF | TGTGCCAGCAGCTTGGCGGGGGGGCGTGATGGCTACACCTTC
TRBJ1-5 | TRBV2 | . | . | CASSELWGYQPQHF | TGTGCCAGCAGTGAACTGTGGGGCTATCAGCCCCAGCATTTT
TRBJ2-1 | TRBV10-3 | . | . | CAISNATRAFF | TGTGCCATCAGTAACGCTACGCGGGCGTTCTTC
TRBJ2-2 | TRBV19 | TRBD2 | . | CASSTLSLAGGAQGELFF | TGTGCCAGTAGTACACTTTCGCTAGCGGGAGGGGCCCAGGGGGAGCTGTTTTTT
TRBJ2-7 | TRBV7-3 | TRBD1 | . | CASSLGGSAYEQYF | TGTGCCAGCAGCCTAGGGGGCTCCGCCTACGAGCAGTACTTC
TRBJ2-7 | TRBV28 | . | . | CASSLGQGGEQYF | TGTGCCAGCAGTTTGGGTCAGGGCGGCGAGCAGTACTTC
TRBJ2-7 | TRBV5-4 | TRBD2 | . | CASGRTSGSYEQYF | TGTGCCAGCGGTAGGACTAGCGGGAGCTACGAGCAGTACTTC
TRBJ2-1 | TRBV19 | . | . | CASSIRSPAAYNEQFF | TGTGCCAGTAGTATCCGGAGCCCAGCAGCTTACAATGAGCAGTTCTTC
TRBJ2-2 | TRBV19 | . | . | CASTSGRVLTGGELFF | TGTGCCAGTACCTCCGGTCGCGTCCTGACGGGCGGGGAGCTGTTTTTT
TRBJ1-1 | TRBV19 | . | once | CASLRQGDTEAFF | TGTGCCAGTTTACGCCAGGGCGACACTGAAGCTTTCTTT
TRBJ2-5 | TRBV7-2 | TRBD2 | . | CASSSSLATQETQYF | TGTGCCAGCAGCTCGTCACTAGCGACTCAAGAGACCCAGTACTTC
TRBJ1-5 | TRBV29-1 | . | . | CSVAEGADSNQPQHF | TGCAGCGTTGCAGAAGGGGCCGATAGCAATCAGCCCCAGCATTTT
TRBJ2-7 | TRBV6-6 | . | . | CASSKEGVEQYF | TGTGCCAGCAGCAAGGAAGGGGTCGAGCAGTACTTC